The subject of this entry is one T cell receptor beta chain. The data derive from a study of OX40 agonist ivuxolimab in advanced cancers. In the study overall: An agonistic human IgG2 monoclonal antibody against OX40 (CD134) was given. Eligibility admitted prior anti-PD-1, anti-PD-L1 or anti-CTLA-4 therapy; 35% to 40% had some.

The method was immunoSEQ multiplex PCR; TCRdb's version includes in-frame clones alone and lacks a portion of them. The sample holds some 62,000 clones, around 90% seen once. The V end lost 5 bases, the J end lost 5 bases, and 15 bases lay between the germline ends. Germline V gene lookup returns CDR1 LNHDA and CDR2 SQIVND (reference sequence). The CDR3 has 14 amino acids. The TCR originated in an adult with an advanced solid tumor such as melanoma, head and neck, liver or kidney cancer. The material was CD4+ or CD8+ T cells sorted from blood, obtained in a trial of the OX40 agonist ivuxolimab. The rearrangement joins TRBV19 to TRBJ2-5; D might be TRBD1 or TRBD2, each matching 5 bases. In DNA, the CDR3 is TGTGCCAGTAGTCCCCGGGGACCGGGGGAGACCCAGTACTTC. Protein: CASSPRGPGETQYF. Combining the CDR3 with reference TRBV19 and TRBJ2-5 gives the whole variable domain DGGITQSPKYLFRKEGQNVTLSCEQNLNHDAMYWYRQDPGQGLRLIYYSQIVNDFQKGDIAEGYSVSREKKESFPLTVTSAQKNPTAFYLCASSPRGPGETQYFGPGTRLLVL.